A single T cell receptor beta chain is shown here with its context. Its antigen remains unidentified. Base-call qualities are not available, and no considerably larger clone is one nucleotide away. This sample stems from a study of siplizumab effects on memory and regulatory T cells (dated by TCRdb to about 2019). In the study overall: The study looked at the effect of siplizumab, an anti-CD2 antibody, on alloreactive T-cell subsets in allogeneic mixed lymphocyte reactions made from human PBMCs. Overall results and qualifications from the work: Siplizumab significantly reduced the cumulative frequency of alloreactive sequences traceable to unstimulated CD4+ memory T cells. In reactions with siplizumab, an average of about 75% of mappable alloreactive CD4+ clones were Treg-derived, compared with roughly 27% in control reactions. Compared with memory T cells, unstimulated naive T cells appeared more diverse, and naive cells seemed to make a substantial contribution to the alloresponse. Roughly 80-96% of proliferating CD4+ or CD8+ clones could not be assigned a naive or memory phenotype. Whether proliferating Tregs from siplizumab cultures actually had suppressive function was not functionally confirmed. Sequences below about 10^-5 frequency were poorly captured, so only a minor fraction of alloreactive clones could be mapped to unstimulated subsets.

Sorted unstimulated T cells and proliferating T cells recovered from mixed lymphocyte reactions were subjected to TCRbeta CDR3 sequencing. Fresh whole blood from approximately 9 HLA-typed healthy donors was used to isolate PBMCs. CDR1 LGHNA and CDR2 YSLEER are derived from the germline V gene. V is pared back by 0 bases and J by 14 bases, with 19 bases lying between the germline termini. There are 15 amino acids in the CDR3, from cysteine to phenylalanine inclusive. The only DNA kept is the CDR3, 45 bases in frame from the first base. Receptors were amplified or captured by the immunoSEQ multiplex PCR assay. Each sample had about 10^5 TCR templates assayed by the deep sequencing platform. Genomic DNA extracted from sorted T cells was used for TCRbeta CDR3 sequencing. The original pipeline was this. The R programming language was used for the clonal analysis of the TCRbeta CDR3 data. Unstimulated samples were compared with post-reaction CFSE-low samples to define alloreactive CD4+ and CD8+ clones. Regulatory or non-regulatory origin was assigned to alloreactive CD4+ clones by matching of sequences to sorted unstimulated Treg and non-Treg repertoires. The table comes from immuneACCESS by way of TCRdb, which keeps in-frame sequences with V and J called. Part of the clones is missing from these tables; in studies checked, under half for an unresolved V gene and the rest for unknown reasons. V, J and clone size are taken as reported in that table, and D and trimming were inferred from the DNA itself. In this sample the table shows tens of thousands of clones, more than 80% of which occur a single time. The ten largest account for about two fifths of the sample.

Sequencing was carried out using CD8+ T cells sorted from blood. The sequence was obtained from a human donor in good health. The chain couples TRBV4-3 to TRBJ2-2; TRBD2 is possibly the D segment (6 matching bases). In nucleotide form, the sequence is TGCGCCAGCAGCCAAGAGGACTACCGGGGGAGCCCCCTGTTTTTT. It is translated as CASSQEDYRGSPLFF.